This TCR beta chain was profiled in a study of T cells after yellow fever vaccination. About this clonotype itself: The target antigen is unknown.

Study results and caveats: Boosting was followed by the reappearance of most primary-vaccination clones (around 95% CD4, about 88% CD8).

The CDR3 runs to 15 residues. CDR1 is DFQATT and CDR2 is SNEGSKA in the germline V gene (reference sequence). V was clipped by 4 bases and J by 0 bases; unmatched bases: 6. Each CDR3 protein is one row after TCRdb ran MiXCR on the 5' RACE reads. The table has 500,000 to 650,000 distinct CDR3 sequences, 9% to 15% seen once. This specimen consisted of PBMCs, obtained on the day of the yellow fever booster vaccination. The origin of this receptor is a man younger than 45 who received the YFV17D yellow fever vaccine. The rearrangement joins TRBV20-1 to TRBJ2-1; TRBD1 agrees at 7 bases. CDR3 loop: CSANRGLGSYNEQFF. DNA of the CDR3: TGCAGTGCTAATAGGGGGCTCGGCTCCTACAATGAGCAGTTCTTC.